This TCR beta chain was captured by sequencing in a study of T cell changes during pregnancy in multiple sclerosis. Sequencing used immunoSEQ multiplex PCR; TCRdb keeps in-frame clones, though not all of them. The sample consists of around 70,000 clones, 85% to 95% of them appearing once. Sample: peripheral blood, taken before pregnancy. The clonotype comes from a female donor with multiple sclerosis, enrolled in a pregnancy study.

The CDR3 loop reads CATKPGPTEAFF. The CDR3 DNA reads as TGTGCCACCAAACCGGGTCCAACTGAAGCTTTCTTT. This rearrangement joins TRBV2 to TRBJ1-1; no definite D call. Germline V gene data show CDR1 as SNHLY and CDR2 as FYNNEI. The CDR3 totals 12 residues. V was clipped by 10 bases and J by 5 bases, with 14 bases between them.